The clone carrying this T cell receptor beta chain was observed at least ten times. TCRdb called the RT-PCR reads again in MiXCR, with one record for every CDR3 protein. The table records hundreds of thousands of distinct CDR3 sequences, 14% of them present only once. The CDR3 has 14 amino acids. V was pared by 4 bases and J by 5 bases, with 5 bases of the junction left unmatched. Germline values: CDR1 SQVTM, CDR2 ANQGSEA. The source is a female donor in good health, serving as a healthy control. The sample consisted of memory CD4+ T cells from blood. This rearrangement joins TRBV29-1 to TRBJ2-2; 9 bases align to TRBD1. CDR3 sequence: CSVGTGDLTGELFF. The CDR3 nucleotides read TGCAGCGTTGGGACAGGGGATTTGACCGGGGAGCTGTTTTTT.